This entry is about one TCR beta chain. Antigen specificity is unknown. The V gene lost 7 bases and the J gene lost 2 bases, with 11 bases spanning the gap. Germline CDR1 reads SNHLY; CDR2 reads FYNNEI. The CDR3 has 14 residues. Unexposed donor CD4+ T cells date from 2011-2018, before the COVID-19 pandemic. CD4+ T cells were isolated from the cells after around 11 days of culture. These data originate in a study of CD4 T cells in relation to SARS-CoV-2 and coronaviruses. Background on the study: PBMCs were cultured with antigen for roughly nine days before TCR beta sequencing. Controls used an HIV-1 Nef peptide pool or no peptide.

Findings and limits, study-wide: This crossreactivity analysis covered spike protein alone, no other viral proteins. No donor gave both pre-pandemic and post-infection samples.

Produced via immunoSEQ multiplex PCR; TCRdb's table is partial and in-frame only. The table has about 20,000 clones, about 60% seen once. The TCR was taken from a human donor in good health. The sequencing input was CD4+ T cells from PBMCs, cultured in vitro. The chain couples TRBV2 to TRBJ2-2; D is uncertain. The CDR3 protein is CASIMEFNTGELFF. CDR3 DNA sequence: TGTGCCAGCATAATGGAGTTTAACACCGGGGAGCTGTTTTTT.